This T cell receptor beta chain appears in the sequencing data of a study of cytotoxic CD8 clonotypes in ibrutinib-treated CLL. Study observations and caveats: Public clonotypes were seen rarely and were contracted or stable on treatment. Clonality was higher at ibrutinib response and returned toward baseline at progression.

Investigators sought sequencing depths of between 1 in 200,000 and 1 in 1 million T cells. Profiling relied on immunoSEQ multiplex PCR, and the TCRdb table lists in-frame clones only, not all of them. Of over 100,000 clones listed, about 53% were seen once; the top ten hold more than 35%. Cryopreserved PBMCs were the source of approximately 2 micrograms of genomic DNA, which went to TCR beta libraries. In this sample, this clone turned up once. Its antigen remains unknown. This TCR was sampled from a human donor with chronic lymphocytic leukemia. Sequences were derived from PBMCs, sampled after 24 months of ibrutinib treatment.

CDR3 DNA: TGCAGCGTGGACAGGGCGAACACTGAAGCTTTCTTT. Encoded protein: CSVDRANTEAFF. V and J are TRBV29-1 and TRBJ1-1; 8 nucleotides align to TRBD1. The V segment lost 6 bases and the J segment 1 base; nucleotides outside the gene matches: 1. The CDR3 has 12 residues. CDR1 and CDR2 (germline): SQVTM, ANQGSEA. The full variable domain, rest sourced from reference TRBV29-1 and TRBJ1-1, is SAVISQKPSRDICQRGTSLTIQCQVDSQVTMMFWYRQQPGQSLTLIATANQGSEATYESGFVIDKFPISRPNLTFSTLTVSNMSPEDSSIYLCSVDRANTEAFFGQGTRLTVV.